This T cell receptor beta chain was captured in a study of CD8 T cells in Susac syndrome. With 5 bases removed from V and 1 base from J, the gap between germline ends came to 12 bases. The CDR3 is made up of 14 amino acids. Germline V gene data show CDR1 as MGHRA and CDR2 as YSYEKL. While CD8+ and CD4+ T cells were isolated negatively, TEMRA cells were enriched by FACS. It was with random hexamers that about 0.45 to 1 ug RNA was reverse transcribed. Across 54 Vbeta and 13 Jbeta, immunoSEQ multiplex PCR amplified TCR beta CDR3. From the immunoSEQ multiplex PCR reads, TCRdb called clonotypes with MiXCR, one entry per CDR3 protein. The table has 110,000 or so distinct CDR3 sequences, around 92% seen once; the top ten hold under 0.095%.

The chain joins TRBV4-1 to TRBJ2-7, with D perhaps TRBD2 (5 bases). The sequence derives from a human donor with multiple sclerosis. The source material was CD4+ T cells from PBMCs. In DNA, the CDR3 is TGCGCCAGCAGCTCCCCTGGGAGTTCCTACGAGCAGTACTTC. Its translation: CASSSPGSSYEQYF.